A single sample gave rise to the 5 T cell receptor beta chains below, sequenced in a study of CD8 T cells in Susac syndrome. RNA totalling about 0.45 to 1 ug underwent reverse transcription with random hexamers. In TCRdb, the immunoSEQ multiplex PCR reads were re-called with MiXCR into one record per CDR3 protein. Of 200,000 to 250,000 distinct CDR3 sequences in the sample, 95% are singletons; the top ten hold 0.085% to 0.095%. Sequencing was performed on CD4+ T cells from PBMCs. All receptors come from a human donor with multiple sclerosis.

The chain employs TRBV7-2 and TRBJ2-1; 9 bases match TRBD2. This CDR3 has 16 amino acids. V was clipped by 7 bases and J by 6 bases; unmatched bases: 13. Looked up from germline, CDR1 is SGHTA and CDR2 is FQGNSA. The CDR3 nucleotides are TGTGCCAGCACCCCAGGGAAAGCGGGGGGTCTCAATGAGCAGTTCTTC. Translating it yields CASTPGKAGGLNEQFF. The whole variable domain, remainder taken from reference TRBV7-2 and TRBJ2-1, is GAGVSQSPSNKVTEKGKDVELRCDPISGHTALYWYRQSLGQGLEFLIYFQGNSAPDKSGLPSDRFSAERTGGSVSTLTIQRTQQEDSAVYLCASTPGKAGGLNEQFFGPGTRLTVL.

The J gene is TRBJ2-3, the V gene TRBV6-1; either TRBD1 or TRBD2 may fit D (5 bases each). This CDR3 is 14 amino acids long. V was clipped by 7 bases and J by 0 bases, with 11 bases between them. Germline values: CDR1 MNHNS, CDR2 SASEGT. CDR3 residues: CASTRDGSTDTQYF. CDR3 bases: TGTGCCAGCACCCGGGACGGTAGCACAGATACGCAGTATTTT.

The genes are TRBV12-3 or TRBV12-4 and TRBJ2-5; TRBD2 aligns across 8 bases. J was trimmed by 9 bases and V by 1 base; bases with no gene match: 7. This CDR3 spans 14 amino acids. The CDR3: CASSLGREALAQYF. The CDR3 DNA reads TGTGCCAGCAGTTTAGGGCGGGAGGCTTTGGCCCAGTACTTC.

The chain recombines TRBV20-1 with TRBJ2-1; TRBD2 agrees at 16 bases. Germline V CDR1 and CDR2: DFQATT, SNEGSKA (reference sequence). Trimming took 4 bases from V and 8 from J; bases not matched to a gene: 8. This CDR3 is built from 16 residues. The CDR3 here is CSATNRGTSGRDEQFF. CDR3 DNA: TGCAGTGCTACAAATAGGGGGACTAGCGGGAGGGATGAGCAGTTCTTC.

The chain links TRBV5-1 to TRBJ1-5; 9 bases line up with TRBD1. J lost 6 bases, V lost 5 bases, and 12 bases had no gene match. In germline, CDR1 is SGHRS, CDR2 YFSETQ. The CDR3 runs 16 residues. In nucleotides, the CDR3 is TGCGCCAGCAGTTTGTCGGGACAGGGAGGAGGTCAGCCCCAGCATTTT. It encodes CASSLSGQGGGQPQHF.